A selection of T cell receptor beta chains follows, all from one sample in a study of blood T cell repertoires in COVID-19. The table came from immunoSEQ multiplex PCR; TCRdb's copy has only in-frame clones and leaves some out. The table lists fewer than 85,000 clones, about 89% of them singletons. The material sequenced was peripheral blood. All receptors come from a man between 45 and 60 years old with active COVID-19. Each CDR3 is given with its conserved first and last residue. The D gene is left open where the match is weak. Expanded clones get a size class; other rows say once, few or many, or leave the size out.

cdr3_nt cdr3_aa clone_size j_call v_call d_call
TGTGCCAGCGGCGGCGCGGCGAACACCGGGGAGCTGTTTTTT CASGGAANTGELFF . TRBJ2-2 TRBV7-9 .
TGTGCCAGCAGTCGCAATACTCCCCTAGCGGGGGGCGACACAGATACGCAGTATTTT CASSRNTPLAGGDTDTQYF . TRBJ2-3 TRBV27 TRBD2
TGTGCCACGTCCAGGGGCCACGAGCAGTACTTC CATSRGHEQYF few TRBJ2-7 TRBV6-5 .
TGTGCCAGCAGTGAGTGGAGCTCTGGAAACACCATATATTTT CASSEWSSGNTIYF once TRBJ1-3 TRBV2 .
TGTGCCATCAGTGCCCCAGGGATTTCCACTGAAGCTTTCTTT CAISAPGISTEAFF . TRBJ1-1 TRBV10-3 .
TGTGCCAGCAGCTTACCGAAGAGAGCGAACACCGGGGAGCTGTTTTTT CASSLPKRANTGELFF . TRBJ2-2 TRBV7-9 .
TGTGCCAGCAGTTACGGGACAGGTGTTCAAGAGACCCAGTACTTC CASSYGTGVQETQYF . TRBJ2-5 TRBV6-2/TRBV6-3 TRBD1
TGCGCCAGCAGCTTTGTAGGGGGCCCCGGGGAGCTGTTTTTT CASSFVGGPGELFF . TRBJ2-2 TRBV5-1 TRBD1
TGTGCTAGTGGTAGCACAGGGGTTAGCAATCAGCCCCAGCATTTT CASGSTGVSNQPQHF . TRBJ1-5 TRBV12-5 TRBD1
TGCGCCAGCAGCCTGCCGGCGGCGGGAGAGGGCGGGGAGCTGTTTTTT CASSLPAAGEGGELFF once TRBJ2-2 TRBV5-1 TRBD2
TGTGCCAGCTGTCCACTCCCCGGGAGGGGGAAGGGGAATGAGCAGTTCTTC CASCPLPGRGKGNEQFF . TRBJ2-1 TRBV28 TRBD2
TGTGCCACCAGCACTAGCGGACTAGCGGGAGTCTACGCAGATACGCAGTATTTT CATSTSGLAGVYADTQYF . TRBJ2-3 TRBV15 TRBD2
TGTGCCAGCTCCCAAGAAGACGCGGGCACCGGGGAGCTGTTTTTT CASSQEDAGTGELFF . TRBJ2-2 TRBV18 .
TGCGCCAGCAGCCAAGATCTTCGTAGCAATCAGCCCCAGCATTTT CASSQDLRSNQPQHF few TRBJ1-5 TRBV4-3 .
TGTGCCAGCAGTTACTCCCGGGACAGGCGGGACGAGCAGTACTTC CASSYSRDRRDEQYF . TRBJ2-7 TRBV6-5 TRBD1
TGCGCCAGCAGCCAAGAGGGACAGCGCTTGAATGGCTACACCTTC CASSQEGQRLNGYTF once TRBJ1-2 TRBV4-3 TRBD1
TGTGCCACCAGTGACCCCGACACCTTAGAGACCCAGTACTTC CATSDPDTLETQYF . TRBJ2-5 TRBV24-1 .
TGTGCCAGCAGCTCCGGGACAGGGGCCCAGCCCCAGCATTTT CASSSGTGAQPQHF . TRBJ1-5 TRBV7-2 TRBD1